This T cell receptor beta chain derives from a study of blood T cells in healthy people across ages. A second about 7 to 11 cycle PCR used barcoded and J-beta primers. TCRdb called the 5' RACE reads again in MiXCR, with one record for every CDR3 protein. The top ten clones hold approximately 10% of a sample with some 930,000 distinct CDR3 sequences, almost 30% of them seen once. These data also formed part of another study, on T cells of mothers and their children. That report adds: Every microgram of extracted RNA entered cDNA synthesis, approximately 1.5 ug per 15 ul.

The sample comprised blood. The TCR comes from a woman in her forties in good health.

CDR3 bases: TGTGCCAGCAGCGTCAACCCGGGGGGGCCCGAGCAGTACTTC. Protein sequence: CASSVNPGGPEQYF. The rearrangement links TRBV11-2 to TRBJ2-7; 8 bases match TRBD2. Germline CDR1 and CDR2: SGHAT and FQNNGV. This CDR3 region has 14 residues. Unmatched junction bases numbered 9, after V lost 5 bases and J lost 6 bases.